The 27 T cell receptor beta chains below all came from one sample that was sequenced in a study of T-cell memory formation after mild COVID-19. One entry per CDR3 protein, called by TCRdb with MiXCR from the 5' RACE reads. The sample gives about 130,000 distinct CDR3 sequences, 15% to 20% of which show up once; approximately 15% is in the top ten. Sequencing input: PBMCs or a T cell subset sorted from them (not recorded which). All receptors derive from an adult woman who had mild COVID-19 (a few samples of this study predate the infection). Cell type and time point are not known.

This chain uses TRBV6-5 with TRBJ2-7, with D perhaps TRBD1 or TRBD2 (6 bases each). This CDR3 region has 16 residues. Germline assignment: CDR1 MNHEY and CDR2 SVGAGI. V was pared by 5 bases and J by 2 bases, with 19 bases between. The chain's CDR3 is CASSRLFGGGTYEQYF. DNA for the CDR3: TGTGCCAGCAGTCGTCTATTTGGAGGGGGGACCTACGAGCAGTACTTC.

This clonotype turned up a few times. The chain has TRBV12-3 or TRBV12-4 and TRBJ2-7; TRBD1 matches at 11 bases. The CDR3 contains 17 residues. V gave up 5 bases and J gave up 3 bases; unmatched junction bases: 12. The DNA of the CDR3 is TGTGCCAGCAGTACGGGACAGGGGGATACCCTTGGCTACGAGCAGTACTTC. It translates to CASSTGQGDTLGYEQYF.

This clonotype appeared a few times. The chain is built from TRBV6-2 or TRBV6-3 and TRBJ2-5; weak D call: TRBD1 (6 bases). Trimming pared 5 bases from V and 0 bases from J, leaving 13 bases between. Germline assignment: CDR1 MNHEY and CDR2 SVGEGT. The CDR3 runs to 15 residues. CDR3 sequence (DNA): TGTGCCAGCAGTATGAACAGGGAGTACCAAGAGACCCAGTACTTC. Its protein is CASSMNREYQETQYF.

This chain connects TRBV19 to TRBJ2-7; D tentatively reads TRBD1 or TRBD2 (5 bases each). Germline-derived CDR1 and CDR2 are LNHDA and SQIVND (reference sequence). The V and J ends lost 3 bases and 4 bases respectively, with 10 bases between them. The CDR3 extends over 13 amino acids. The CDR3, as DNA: TGTGCCAGTAGTATGGGGACCCAATACGAGCAGTACTTC. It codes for CASSMGTQYEQYF.

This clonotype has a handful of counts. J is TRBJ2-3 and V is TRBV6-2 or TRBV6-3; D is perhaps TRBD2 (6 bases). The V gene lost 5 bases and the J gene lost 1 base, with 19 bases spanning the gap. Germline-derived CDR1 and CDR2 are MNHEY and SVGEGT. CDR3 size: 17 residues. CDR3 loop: CASSQAFGVAGTDTQYF. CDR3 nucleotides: TGTGCCAGCAGTCAGGCTTTCGGGGTAGCGGGCACAGATACGCAGTATTTT.

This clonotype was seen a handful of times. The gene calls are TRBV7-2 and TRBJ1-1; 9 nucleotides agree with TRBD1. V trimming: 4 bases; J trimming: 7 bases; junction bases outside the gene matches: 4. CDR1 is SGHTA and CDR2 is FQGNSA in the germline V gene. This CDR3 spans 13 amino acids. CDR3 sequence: CASSWGQGIEAFF. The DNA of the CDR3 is TGTGCCAGCAGCTGGGGACAGGGCATTGAAGCTTTCTTT.

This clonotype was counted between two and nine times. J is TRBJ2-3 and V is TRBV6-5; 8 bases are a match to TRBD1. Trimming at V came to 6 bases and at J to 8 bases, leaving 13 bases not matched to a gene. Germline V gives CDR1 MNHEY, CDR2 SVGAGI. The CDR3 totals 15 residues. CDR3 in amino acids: CASSEGGTGVGTQYF. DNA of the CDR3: TGTGCCAGCAGCGAAGGCGGGACAGGAGTGGGTACGCAGTATTTT.

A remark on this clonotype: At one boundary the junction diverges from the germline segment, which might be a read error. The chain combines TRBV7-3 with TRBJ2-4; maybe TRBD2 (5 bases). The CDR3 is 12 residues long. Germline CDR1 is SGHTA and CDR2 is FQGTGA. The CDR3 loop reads CASSSPAGKKIF. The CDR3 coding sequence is TGTGCCAGCAGCTCCCCCGCCGGGAAAAAGATCTTC. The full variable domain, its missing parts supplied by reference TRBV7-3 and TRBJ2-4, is GAGVSQTPSNKVTEKGKYVELRCDPISGHTALYWYRQSLGQGPEFLIYFQGTGAADDSGLPNDRFFAVRPEGSVSTLKIQRTERGDSAVYLCASSSPAGKKIFGAGTRLSVL.

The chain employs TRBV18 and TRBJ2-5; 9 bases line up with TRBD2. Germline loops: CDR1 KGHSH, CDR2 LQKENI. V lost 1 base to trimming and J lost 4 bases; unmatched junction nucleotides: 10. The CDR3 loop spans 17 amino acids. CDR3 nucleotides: TGTGCCAGCTCACCACGGCGGCAAGCGGGAGGCACAGAGACCCAGTACTTC. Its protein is CASSPRRQAGGTETQYF.

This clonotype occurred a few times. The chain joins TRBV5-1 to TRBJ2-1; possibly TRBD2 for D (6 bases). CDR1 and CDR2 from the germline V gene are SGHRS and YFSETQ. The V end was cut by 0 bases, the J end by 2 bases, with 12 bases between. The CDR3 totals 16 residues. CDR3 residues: CASSLGGQRAYNEQFF. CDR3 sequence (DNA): TGCGCCAGCAGCTTGGGGGGCCAGCGGGCCTACAATGAGCAGTTCTTC.

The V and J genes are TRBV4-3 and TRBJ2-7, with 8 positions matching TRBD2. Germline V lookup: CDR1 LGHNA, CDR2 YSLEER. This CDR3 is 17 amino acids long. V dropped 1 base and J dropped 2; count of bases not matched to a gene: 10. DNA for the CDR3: TGCGCCAGCAGCCAAGGAAGGGAGGGGACTAGACCCTACGAGCAGTACTTC. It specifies CASSQGREGTRPYEQYF.

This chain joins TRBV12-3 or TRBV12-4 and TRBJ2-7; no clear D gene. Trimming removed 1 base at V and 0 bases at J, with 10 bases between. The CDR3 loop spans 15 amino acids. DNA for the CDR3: TGTGCCAGCAGTTTAGGGCAGGTCTTCTCCTACGAGCAGTACTTC. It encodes CASSLGQVFSYEQYF.

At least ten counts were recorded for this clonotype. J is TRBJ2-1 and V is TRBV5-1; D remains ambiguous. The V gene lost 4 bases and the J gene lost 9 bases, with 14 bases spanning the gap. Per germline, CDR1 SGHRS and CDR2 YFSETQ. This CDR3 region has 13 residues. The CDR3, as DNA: TGCGCCAGCAGCGGTGTAGGTCACGGTGAGCAGTTCTTC. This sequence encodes CASSGVGHGEQFF.

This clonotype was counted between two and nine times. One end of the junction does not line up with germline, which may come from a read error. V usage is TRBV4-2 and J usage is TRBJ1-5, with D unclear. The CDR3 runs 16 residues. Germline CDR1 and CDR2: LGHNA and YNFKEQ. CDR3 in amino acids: CASSQEGNLVNLPQHF. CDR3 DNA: TGTGCCAGCAGCCAAGAAGGCAATCTGGTGAATCTGCCCCAGCATTTT.

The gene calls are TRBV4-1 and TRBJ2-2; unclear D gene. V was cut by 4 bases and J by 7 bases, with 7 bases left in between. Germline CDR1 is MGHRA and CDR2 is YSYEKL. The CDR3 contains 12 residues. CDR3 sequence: CASSPGDGELFF. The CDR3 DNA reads TGCGCCAGCAGCCCCGGCGACGGGGAGCTGTTTTTT.

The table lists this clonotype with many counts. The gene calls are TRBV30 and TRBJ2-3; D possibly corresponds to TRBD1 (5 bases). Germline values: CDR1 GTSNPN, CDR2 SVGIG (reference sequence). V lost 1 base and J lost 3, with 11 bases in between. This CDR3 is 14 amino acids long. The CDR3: CAWSGWGRTDTQYF. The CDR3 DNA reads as TGTGCCTGGAGTGGTTGGGGCAGGACAGATACGCAGTATTTT.

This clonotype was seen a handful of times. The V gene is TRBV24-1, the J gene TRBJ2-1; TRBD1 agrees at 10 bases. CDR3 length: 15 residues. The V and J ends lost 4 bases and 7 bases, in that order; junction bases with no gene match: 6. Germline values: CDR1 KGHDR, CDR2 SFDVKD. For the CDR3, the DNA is TGTGCCACCAGTGACGACAGGGGGCGTAAAAATGAGCAGTTCTTC. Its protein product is CATSDDRGRKNEQFF.

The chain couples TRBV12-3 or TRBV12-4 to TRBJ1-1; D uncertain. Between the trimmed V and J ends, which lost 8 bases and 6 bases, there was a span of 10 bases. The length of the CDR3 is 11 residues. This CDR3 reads CASGPGPEAFF. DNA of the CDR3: TGTGCCAGCGGGCCCGGCCCTGAAGCTTTCTTT.

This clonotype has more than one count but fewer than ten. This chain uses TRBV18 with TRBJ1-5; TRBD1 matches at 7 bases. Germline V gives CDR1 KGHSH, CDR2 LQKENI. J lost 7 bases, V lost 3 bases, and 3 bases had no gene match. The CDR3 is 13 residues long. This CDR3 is CASSPDREQPQHF. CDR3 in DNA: TGTGCCAGCTCACCCGACAGGGAGCAGCCCCAGCATTTT.

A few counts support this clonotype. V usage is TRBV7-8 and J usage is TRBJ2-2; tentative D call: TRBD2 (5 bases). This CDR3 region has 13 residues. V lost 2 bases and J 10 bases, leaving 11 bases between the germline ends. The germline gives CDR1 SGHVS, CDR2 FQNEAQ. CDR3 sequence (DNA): TGTGCCAGCAGCTTAACTGAGGGCAAGGAGCTGTTTTTT. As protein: CASSLTEGKELFF.

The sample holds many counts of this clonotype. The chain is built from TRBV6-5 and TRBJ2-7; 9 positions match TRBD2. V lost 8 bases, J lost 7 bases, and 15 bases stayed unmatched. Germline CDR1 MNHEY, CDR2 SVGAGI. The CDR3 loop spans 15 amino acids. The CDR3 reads CASGILAGSMREQYF. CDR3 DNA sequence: TGTGCCAGCGGAATTCTAGCGGGATCTATGCGGGAGCAGTACTTC.

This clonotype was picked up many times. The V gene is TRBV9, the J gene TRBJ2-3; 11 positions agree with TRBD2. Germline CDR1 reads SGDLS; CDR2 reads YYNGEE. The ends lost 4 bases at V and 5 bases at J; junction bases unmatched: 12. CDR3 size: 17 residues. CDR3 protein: CASSFLLLAGDGDTQYF. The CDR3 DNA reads TGTGCCAGCAGCTTCCTCCTACTAGCGGGGGACGGAGATACGCAGTATTTT.

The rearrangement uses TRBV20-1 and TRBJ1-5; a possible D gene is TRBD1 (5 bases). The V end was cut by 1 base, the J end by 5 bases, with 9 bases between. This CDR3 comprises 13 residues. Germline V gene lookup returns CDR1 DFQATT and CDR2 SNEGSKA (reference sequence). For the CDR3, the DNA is TGCAGTGCTAGAGTTACAGGCCATCAGCCCCAGCATTTT. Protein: CSARVTGHQPQHF.

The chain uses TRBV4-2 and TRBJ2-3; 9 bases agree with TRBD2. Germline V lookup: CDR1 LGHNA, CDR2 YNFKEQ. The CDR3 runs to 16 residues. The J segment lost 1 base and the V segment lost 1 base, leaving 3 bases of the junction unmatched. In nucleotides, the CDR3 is TGTGCCAGCAGCCAAGTAGTAGCGGGGGGCACAGATACGCAGTATTTT. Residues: CASSQVVAGGTDTQYF.

For the CDR3, the DNA is TGCGCCAGCAGCCCCATTCTAGAAGAAGAGACCCAGTACTTC. Translated: CASSPILEEETQYF. The chain uses TRBV4-1 and TRBJ2-5, with D unresolved. This CDR3 spans 14 amino acids. CDR1 and CDR2 (germline): MGHRA, YSYEKL. The ends were cut back, 4 bases at V and 3 bases at J, with 12 bases in the middle.

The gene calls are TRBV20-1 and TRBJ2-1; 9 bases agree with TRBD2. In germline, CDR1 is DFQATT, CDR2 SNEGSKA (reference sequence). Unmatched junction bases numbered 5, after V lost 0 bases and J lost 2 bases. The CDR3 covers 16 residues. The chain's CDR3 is CSARDFAGGPYNEQFF. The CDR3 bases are TGCAGTGCTAGAGATTTTGCGGGAGGGCCCTACAATGAGCAGTTCTTC.

The CDR3 here is CASSHARSAGGDNEQFF. The DNA for the CDR3 is TGTGCCAGCAGCCACGCCCGCTCTGCGGGAGGGGACAATGAGCAGTTCTTC. This chain joins TRBV2 and TRBJ2-1; 9 bases are shared with TRBD2. CDR3 length equals 17 residues. Trimming at V came to 6 bases and at J to 5 bases, leaving 14 bases not matched to a gene. Germline CDR1 is SNHLY and CDR2 is FYNNEI.